Listed below are T cell receptor beta chains from one sample, sequenced in a study of T cell responses to AZD1222 COVID-19 vaccine. Method: immunoSEQ multiplex PCR; TCRdb's copy keeps in-frame clones and lacks some. The table has some 83,000 clones, around nine tenths seen once. The sample consisted of peripheral blood, taken 28 days after the second AZD1222 dose. All receptors come from an adult who received the AZD1222 COVID-19 vaccine. Each CDR3 is given with its conserved first and last residue. A D gene is named only where the DNA matches it firmly. Size is stated for part of the rows, as once, few or many counts, or as a class when the clone is expanded.

CDR3 length	J gene	V gene	clone size	D gene	CDR3 DNA	CDR3 protein
16	TRBJ1-5	TRBV4-1	once	NA	TGCGCCAGCAGCAATGGGCGGGGGAGAGGCAATCAGCCCCAGCATTTT	CASSNGRGRGNQPQHF
15	TRBJ2-1	TRBV7-3	NA	TRBD2	TGTGCCAGCAGGAGCGGGGGGCCGGTTGGAGGTGAGCAGTTCTTC	CASRSGGPVGGEQFF
19	TRBJ2-1	TRBV14	NA	TRBD1	TGTGCCAGCAGCCAATTAGACAGGGGGTACGTTAGCTCCTACAATGAGCAGTTCTTC	CASSQLDRGYVSSYNEQFF
15	TRBJ1-2	TRBV5-1	NA	TRBD1	TGCGCCAGCAGCTTAACCGCGGACAGGCCCTATGGCTACACCTTC	CASSLTADRPYGYTF
17	TRBJ2-1	TRBV24-1	NA	TRBD2	TGTGCCACCAGTGATTCGAGTAGCGGGGGGGCCTTCAATGAGCAGTTCTTC	CATSDSSSGGAFNEQFF
15	TRBJ1-5	TRBV5-6	NA	NA	TGTGCCAGCAGCTCGGACCCGACGGGGGGGAAGCCCCAGCATTTT	CASSSDPTGGKPQHF
15	TRBJ1-4	TRBV5-5	NA	NA	TGTGCCAGCAGCTTGGAGGAGCGGATTAATGAAAAACTGTTTTTT	CASSLEERINEKLFF
15	TRBJ1-1	TRBV19	NA	TRBD1	TGTGCCAGTAGTACAGGGACAGGGGAAGTTACTGAAGCTTTCTTT	CASSTGTGEVTEAFF
14	TRBJ1-1	TRBV6-5	NA	NA	TGTGCCAGCAGCCTGTTAGGGGTAAACACTGAAGCTTTCTTT	CASSLLGVNTEAFF
15	TRBJ2-1	TRBV19	once	NA	TGTGCCAGTAGTATAACAGGGCTCTCCTACAATGAGCAGTTCTTC	CASSITGLSYNEQFF
14	TRBJ1-6	TRBV25-1	few	NA	TGTGCCAGCAGTGATCTCGGTGTAGGAGCACCCCTCCACTTT	CASSDLGVGAPLHF
13	TRBJ2-5	TRBV29-1	NA	NA	TGCAGCGCTGGGGGGCAGCGTCAGGAGACCCAGTACTTC	CSAGGQRQETQYF
12	TRBJ2-1	TRBV29-1	NA	NA	TGCAGCGCCAGCCAGGGTCGAGGTGAGCAGTTCTTC	CSASQGRGEQFF
15	TRBJ2-6	TRBV7-6	NA	TRBD1	TGTGCCAGCAGCCCAGGGGGCTCTGGGGCCAACGTCCTGACTTTC	CASSPGGSGANVLTF
17	TRBJ2-1	TRBV4-1	once	TRBD1	TGCGCCAGCAGCCCGGGTCCGACAGGGAGCTCCTACAATGAGCAGTTCTTC	CASSPGPTGSSYNEQFF
14	TRBJ1-2	TRBV14	NA	TRBD1	TGTGCCAGCACCAGGACAGGGGGGAGGCATGGCTACACCTTC	CASTRTGGRHGYTF
15	TRBJ1-2	TRBV4-3	NA	TRBD1	TGCGCCAGCAGCCAAGGAGTACAGGGGAGGATTGGCTACACCTTC	CASSQGVQGRIGYTF
14	TRBJ2-7	TRBV7-2	NA	NA	TGTGCCAGCAGCCCCGAGGAGGGCCCTCGCGAGCAGTACTTC	CASSPEEGPREQYF
16	TRBJ2-1	TRBV14	NA	TRBD2	TGTGCCAGCAGCCAGGAAGCGGGGGGGACCTACAATGAGCAGTTCTTC	CASSQEAGGTYNEQFF
15	TRBJ1-1	TRBV19	NA	NA	TGTGCCAGTAGTATCCTAGGGATGCGGAACACTGAAGCTTTCTTT	CASSILGMRNTEAFF
15	TRBJ2-7	TRBV4-2	NA	TRBD2	TGTGCCAGCAGCACGACTAGCGGGGGACCCTACGAGCAGTACTTC	CASSTTSGGPYEQYF
14	TRBJ1-4	TRBV28	NA	NA	TGTGCCAGCAGTTGGGCGACAGTAGTAGAAAAACTGTTTTTT	CASSWATVVEKLFF
16	TRBJ2-5	TRBV29-1	NA	NA	TGCAGCGTTGAGTTGGCAGATAGCCGCTCAGGGGAGACCCAGTACTTC	CSVELADSRSGETQYF
15	TRBJ1-1	TRBV15	NA	NA	TGTGCCACCAGCAGAGAGCGGGGGCCGAACACTGAAGCTTTCTTT	CATSRERGPNTEAFF
20	TRBJ1-1	TRBV6-6	NA	TRBD1	TGTGCCAGCAGTCCCTATTTACCCTCGACAGGGGGGGGAGTGAACACTGAAGCTTTCTTT	CASSPYLPSTGGGVNTEAFF
15	TRBJ1-1	TRBV19	NA	TRBD1	TGTGCCAGTAGTAAATGGACAGGGGCCGTCGATGAAGCTTTCTTT	CASSKWTGAVDEAFF
13	TRBJ2-7	TRBV30	NA	NA	TGTGCCTGGAGTTCCCGGAGCTCCTACGAGCAGTACTTC	CAWSSRSSYEQYF
14	TRBJ2-5	TRBV30	once	TRBD1	TGTGCCTGGTCCTACCAGACAGGGGTCGAGACCCAGTACTTC	CAWSYQTGVETQYF
13	TRBJ2-7	TRBV25-1	NA	NA	TGTGCCAGCAGTGAAGGGGGCCATAGGGAGCAGTACTTC	CASSEGGHREQYF
13	TRBJ2-2	TRBV6-5	NA	NA	TGTGCCAGCAGTTACGGTTTTGCCGGGGAGCTGTTTTTT	CASSYGFAGELFF
16	TRBJ2-6	TRBV11-3	NA	NA	TGTGCCAGCAGCCCGCGGACCAGCTCTGGGGCCAACGTCCTGACTTTC	CASSPRTSSGANVLTF
13	TRBJ1-2	TRBV29-1	NA	NA	TGCAACCAGATAGGACCCCGGGTGGCTGGCTACACCTTC	CNQIGPRVAGYTF
13	TRBJ1-5	TRBV2	NA	TRBD1	TGTGCCAGCATGGGACAGGAAAATCAGCCCCAGCATTTT	CASMGQENQPQHF
13	TRBJ1-1	TRBV12-3/TRBV12-4	NA	NA	TGTGCCAGCACCAAGGGGACCGCCGCTGAAGCTTTCTTT	CASTKGTAAEAFF
18	TRBJ1-1	TRBV11-2	NA	NA	TGTGCCAGCAGCTCGCTAAGGGTCTTCAAGGAAGCGAACACTGAAGCTTTCTTT	CASSSLRVFKEANTEAFF
13	TRBJ1-5	TRBV19	NA	NA	TGTGCCAGTAGACAGGGTGGAGGTCAGCCCCAGCATTTT	CASRQGGGQPQHF
13	TRBJ1-6	TRBV7-2	once	NA	TGTGCCAGCAGCTTAACCGCAGATTCACCCCTCCACTTT	CASSLTADSPLHF
12	TRBJ1-1	TRBV3-1/TRBV3-2	NA	NA	TGTGCCAGCAGCCTCCCGGGGTACGAAGCTTTCTTT	CASSLPGYEAFF
15	TRBJ2-7	TRBV7-2	NA	TRBD1	TGTGCCAGCAGCTTCGTAGGGCAGGGGGCCTACGAGCAGTACTTC	CASSFVGQGAYEQYF
15	TRBJ2-3	TRBV3-1/TRBV3-2	NA	TRBD2	TGTGCCAGCAGCCTGCGGACTAGCAATCGAGATACGCAGTATTTT	CASSLRTSNRDTQYF
13	TRBJ1-5	TRBV6-2/TRBV6-3	NA	NA	TGTGCCAGCAGTTACTGGGGGGATCAGCCCCAGCATTTT	CASSYWGDQPQHF
15	TRBJ1-5	TRBV28	NA	NA	TGTGCCAGCAGTTTAGGCCCCTCCGCAAGTCAGCCCCAGCATTTT	CASSLGPSASQPQHF
14	TRBJ1-2	TRBV6-5	once	NA	TGTGCCAGCAGCGCCGGGGGCGGGGGGTATGGCTACACCTTC	CASSAGGGGYGYTF
17	TRBJ2-3	TRBV11-3	NA	NA	TGTGCCAGCAGCTTAGGCAGGGACTCCGGGGGTGCAGATACGCAGTATTTT	CASSLGRDSGGADTQYF
12	TRBJ1-5	TRBV10-3	NA	NA	TGTGCCATCAGTGATTTAGGTCAGCCCCAGCATTTT	CAISDLGQPQHF
14	TRBJ1-5	TRBV7-2	NA	TRBD1	TGTGCCAGCAGTCTACAGGGGGCGAATCAGCCCCAGCATTTT	CASSLQGANQPQHF